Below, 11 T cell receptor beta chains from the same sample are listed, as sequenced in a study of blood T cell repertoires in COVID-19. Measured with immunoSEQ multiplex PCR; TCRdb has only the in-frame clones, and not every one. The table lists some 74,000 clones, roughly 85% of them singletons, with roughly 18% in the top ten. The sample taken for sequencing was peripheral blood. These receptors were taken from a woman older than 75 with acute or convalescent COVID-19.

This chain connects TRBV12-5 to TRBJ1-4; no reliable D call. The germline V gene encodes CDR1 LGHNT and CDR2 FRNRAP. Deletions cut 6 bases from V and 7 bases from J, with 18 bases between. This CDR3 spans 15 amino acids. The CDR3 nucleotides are TGTGCTAGTGGCCCATCATCCCCGGCGGTTGAAAAACTGTTTTTT. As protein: CASGPSSPAVEKLFF.

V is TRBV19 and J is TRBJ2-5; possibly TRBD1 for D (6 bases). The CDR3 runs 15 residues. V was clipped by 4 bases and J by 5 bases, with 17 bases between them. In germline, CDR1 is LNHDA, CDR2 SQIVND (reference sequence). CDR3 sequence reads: CASSTSGAVRETQYF. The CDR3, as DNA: TGTGCCAGTAGTACGTCAGGGGCGGTTCGTGAGACCCAGTACTTC.

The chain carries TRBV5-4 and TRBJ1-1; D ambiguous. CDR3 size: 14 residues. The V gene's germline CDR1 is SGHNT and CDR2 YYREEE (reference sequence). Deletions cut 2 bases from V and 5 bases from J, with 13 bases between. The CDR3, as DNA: TGTGCCAGCAGCTTAGAGGGAGATAGGACTGAAGCTTTCTTT. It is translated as CASSLEGDRTEAFF.

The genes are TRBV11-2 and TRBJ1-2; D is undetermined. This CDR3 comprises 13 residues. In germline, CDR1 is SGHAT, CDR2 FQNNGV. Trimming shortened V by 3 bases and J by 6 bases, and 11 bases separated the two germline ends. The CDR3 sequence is CASSFVPRDGYTF. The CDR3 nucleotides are TGTGCCAGCAGCTTTGTTCCTCGGGATGGCTACACCTTC.

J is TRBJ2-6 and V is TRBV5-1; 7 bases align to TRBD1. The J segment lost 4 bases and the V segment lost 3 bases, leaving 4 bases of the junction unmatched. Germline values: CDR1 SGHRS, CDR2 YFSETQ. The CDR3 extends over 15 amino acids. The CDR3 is CASSYGTAGANVLTF. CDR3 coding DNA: TGCGCCAGCAGCTACGGGACAGCCGGGGCCAACGTCCTGACTTTC.

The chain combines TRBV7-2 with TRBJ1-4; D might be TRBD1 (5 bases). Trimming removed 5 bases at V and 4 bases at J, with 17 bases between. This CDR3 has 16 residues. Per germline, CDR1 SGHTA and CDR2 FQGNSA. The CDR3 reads CASSPSGSRDNEKLFF. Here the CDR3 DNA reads TGTGCCAGCAGCCCATCTGGGTCCAGGGATAATGAAAAACTGTTTTTT.

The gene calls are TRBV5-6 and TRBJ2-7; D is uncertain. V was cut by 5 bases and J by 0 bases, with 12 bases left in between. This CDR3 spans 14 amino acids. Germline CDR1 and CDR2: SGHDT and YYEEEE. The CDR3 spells CASSPHPSSYEQYF. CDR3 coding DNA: TGTGCCAGCAGTCCCCATCCGAGCTCCTACGAGCAGTACTTC.

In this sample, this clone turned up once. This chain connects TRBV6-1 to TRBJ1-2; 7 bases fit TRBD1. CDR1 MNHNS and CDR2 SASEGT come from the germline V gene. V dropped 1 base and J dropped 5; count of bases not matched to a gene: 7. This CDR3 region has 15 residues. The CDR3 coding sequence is TGTGCCAGCAGTGAAGAGGGACAGAGTTATTATGGCTACACCTTC. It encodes CASSEEGQSYYGYTF.

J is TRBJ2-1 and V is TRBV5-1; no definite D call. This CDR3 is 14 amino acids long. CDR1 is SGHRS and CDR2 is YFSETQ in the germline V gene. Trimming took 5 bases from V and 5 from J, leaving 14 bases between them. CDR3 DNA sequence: TGCGCCAGCAGACAAGTGACAAGTAACAATGAGCAGTTCTTC. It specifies CASRQVTSNNEQFF.

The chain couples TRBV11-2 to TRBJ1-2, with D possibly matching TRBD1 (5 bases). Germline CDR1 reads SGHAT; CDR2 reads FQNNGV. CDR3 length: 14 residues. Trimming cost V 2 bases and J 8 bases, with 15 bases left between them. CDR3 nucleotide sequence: TGTGCCAGCAGCTTATCCCTCGGCGGGGGGGGCTACACCTTC. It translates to CASSLSLGGGGYTF. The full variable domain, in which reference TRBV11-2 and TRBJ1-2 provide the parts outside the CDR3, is EAGVAQSPRYKIIEKRQSVAFWCNPISGHATLYWYQQILGQGPKLLIQFQNNGVVDDSQLPKDRFSAERLKGVDSTLKIQPAKLEDSAVYLCASSLSLGGGGYTFGSGTRLTVV.

CDR3 sequence: CATSDIAGLPREQFF. DNA of the CDR3: TGTGCCACCAGTGACATAGCGGGATTACCGCGTGAGCAGTTCTTC. The V gene is TRBV24-1, the J gene TRBJ2-1; 8 bases are shared with TRBD2. Germline lookup yields CDR1 KGHDR and CDR2 SFDVKD. The V gene end was trimmed by 4 bases and the J gene end by 9 bases; junction bases not matched to a gene: 10. This CDR3 has 15 residues.